The clone carrying this T cell receptor (beta chain) was seen a few times. Its matching antigen is unknown. Every patient relapsed after autologous stem cell transplantation, and brentuximab vedotin exposure varied. Patients' outcomes at their best amounted to complete response, partial response or progressive disease. The data were taken from a study of PD-1 blockade in classical Hodgkin lymphoma. Study conclusions and caveats: Baseline TCR diversity was reportedly lower in newly diagnosed patients than healthy donors. CD4+ TCR diversity climbed significantly by C4D1, unlike CD8+ TCR diversity. Initiation of nivolumab under 1 year after ASCT led to exclusion of patients.

The protocol was immunoSEQ multiplex PCR, while the TCRdb copy is restricted to in-frame clones and leaves out a portion. The table includes over 50,000 clones, approximately 84% detected once. CDR1 is ENHRY and CDR2 is SYGVKD in the germline V gene. This CDR3 has 13 residues. V lost 5 bases to trimming and J lost 3 bases; unmatched junction nucleotides: 3. The J gene is TRBJ2-7, the V gene TRBV10-3; 8 nucleotides align to TRBD1. The sequenced sample was peripheral blood mononuclear cells (PBMCs), obtained at baseline. The receptor comes from a human donor with classical Hodgkin lymphoma. In nucleotides, the CDR3 is TGTGCCATCAGTAAAGGACAGGGCTACGAGCAGTACTTC. Protein product: CAISKGQGYEQYF.